Following are 14 T cell receptor beta chains from one sample sequenced in a study of early T cells in non-severe SARS-CoV-2 infection. One entry per CDR3 protein results from TCRdb running MiXCR on the 5' RACE reads. The sample gives tens of thousands of distinct CDR3 sequences, roughly 5% of which show up once; 5.5% to 7% is in the top ten. Sequences were obtained from whole blood. The receptors here all came from an adult who was a healthcare worker with PCR-confirmed SARS-CoV-2 infection or an uninfected control (not recorded which).

This clonotype was counted a few times. The V call is TRBV11-2, the J call TRBJ2-3; 9 bases align to TRBD2. The germline V gene encodes CDR1 SGHAT and CDR2 FQNNGV. Germline trimming cut 3 bases from V and 0 bases from J; bases unmatched to any gene: 1. The CDR3 contains 15 residues. DNA of the CDR3: TGTGCCAGCAGCTTTAGCGGGAGTAGCACAGATACGCAGTATTTT. It yields the protein CASSFSGSSTDTQYF.

This clonotype has only a few counts. This chain links TRBV27 with TRBJ2-3, with TRBD1 identical over 7 bases. The germline gives CDR1 MNHEY, CDR2 SMNVEV (reference sequence). The length of the CDR3 is 15 residues. V was pared by 5 bases and J by 4 bases, with 9 bases of the junction left unmatched. DNA of the CDR3: TGTGCCAGCAGTCCACAGGGGCGGTTTTCAGATACGCAGTATTTT. Translated, it gives CASSPQGRFSDTQYF.

The sample holds many counts of this clonotype. This chain uses TRBV20-1 with TRBJ2-1; TRBD2 agrees at 9 bases. Per the germline V gene, CDR1 is DFQATT and CDR2 is SNEGSKA (reference sequence). With 5 bases clipped from V and 0 bases from J, the junction kept 5 bases outside the gene matches. The CDR3 is 15 amino acids. The CDR3 region has the DNA TGCAGTGCTCCTCAAGCGGGAGGCTCCTACAATGAGCAGTTCTTC. This codes for CSAPQAGGSYNEQFF.

This clonotype was detected many times. This chain joins TRBV28 and TRBJ2-2; 7 nucleotides line up with TRBD2. The junction had 11 bases not matched to a gene; V was cut back by 3 bases and J by 7 bases. Germline CDR1 is MDHEN and CDR2 is SYDVKM. The CDR3 is made up of 16 amino acids. The CDR3 nucleotides are TGTGCCAGCAGTTTCTTGGCGGGGGAGCGGGGCGGGGAGCTGTTTTTT. As protein: CASSFLAGERGGELFF.

The sample holds many counts of this clonotype. The CDR3 sequence is CASRGVGGELFF. CDR3 DNA sequence: TGCGCCAGCAGAGGTGTCGGCGGGGAGCTGTTTTTT. V usage is TRBV10-1 and J usage is TRBJ2-2; D call uncertain. The V gene's germline CDR1 is WNHNN and CDR2 SYGVQD (reference sequence). This CDR3 comprises 12 residues. The V gene lost 6 bases and the J gene lost 7 bases, with 9 bases spanning the gap.

The V and J genes are TRBV2 and TRBJ2-7; D is possibly TRBD1 or TRBD2 (5 bases each). Trimming took off 7 bases at V and 0 bases at J, with 25 bases between the two ends. Germline CDR1 reads SNHLY; CDR2 reads FYNNEI. The CDR3 runs to 18 residues. The CDR3 here is CASNNPRDPDWSSYEQYF. CDR3 nucleotide sequence: TGTGCCAGCAATAACCCCCGGGACCCCGATTGGAGCTCCTACGAGCAGTACTTC.

This clonotype turned up a few times. This sequence joins TRBV11-3 and TRBJ2-1; a weak D match, TRBD1 (6 bases). The length of the CDR3 is 12 residues. Germline CDR1 and CDR2: SGHNT and YENEEA. V shed 5 bases and J shed 5 bases, with 7 bases lying between them. The CDR3 spells CASSRTDNEQFF. In DNA, the CDR3 is TGTGCCAGCAGCCGGACAGACAATGAGCAGTTCTTC.

This chain uses TRBV11-1 with TRBJ2-1, with D possibly being TRBD2 (5 bases). V lost 3 bases and J lost 7, with 10 bases in between. Germline values: CDR1 SGHAT, CDR2 FQDESV (reference sequence). The CDR3 extends over 13 amino acids. CDR3: CASSLVRGNEQFF. CDR3 in DNA: TGTGCCAGCAGCTTGGTCCGCGGGAATGAGCAGTTCTTC.

This clonotype was observed at least ten times. The V gene is TRBV27, the J gene TRBJ2-2; D gene ambiguous. V dropped 2 bases and J dropped 2 bases, with 9 bases sitting between them. The CDR3 runs 15 residues. Germline V gene lookup returns CDR1 MNHEY and CDR2 SMNVEV (reference sequence). The CDR3 here is CASSLVDANTGELFF. The DNA for the CDR3 is TGTGCCAGCAGTTTAGTGGACGCTAACACCGGGGAGCTGTTTTTT.

This clonotype has at least ten counts. The genes are TRBV5-1 and TRBJ2-4; 7 bases are shared with TRBD2. The CDR3 totals 16 residues. Germline assignment: CDR1 SGHRS and CDR2 YFSETQ. Unmatched junction bases numbered 7, after V lost 4 bases and J lost 0 bases. The CDR3 sequence: CASSTLTSRAKNIQYF. The DNA of the CDR3 is TGCGCCAGCAGCACTCTGACTAGCCGAGCCAAAAACATTCAGTACTTC.

V usage is TRBV25-1 and J usage is TRBJ2-7; 14 bases fit TRBD2. V was clipped by 5 bases and J by 4 bases; unmatched bases: 10. From germline, CDR1 is MGHDK and CDR2 SYGVNS. The CDR3 runs 17 residues. CDR3 nucleotide sequence: TGTGCCAGCAGTAATCCTGGGACTAGCGGGAGAAGTTACGAGCAGTACTTC. Its protein is CASSNPGTSGRSYEQYF.

Ten or more counts support this clonotype. This chain uses TRBV4-1 with TRBJ1-5; 7 bases line up with TRBD1. Germline V CDR1 and CDR2: MGHRA, YSYEKL. The CDR3 covers 15 residues. The ends lost 5 bases at V and 2 bases at J; junction bases unmatched: 6. CDR3: CASSATGAGNQPQHF. Written as DNA, the CDR3 is TGCGCCAGCAGCGCTACAGGGGCGGGCAATCAGCCCCAGCATTTT.

This clonotype was seen only a few times. The gene calls are TRBV7-2 and TRBJ1-3; D is unresolved. V dropped 4 bases and J dropped 0 bases, with 10 bases sitting between them. This CDR3 contains 15 residues. Germline CDR1 SGHTA, CDR2 FQGNSA. The CDR3 is CASSSQVSSGNTIYF. DNA for the CDR3: TGTGCCAGCAGCTCCCAGGTCAGCTCTGGAAACACCATATATTTT.

The rearrangement links TRBV20-1 to TRBJ1-4, with no clear D. The germline V and J ends were trimmed by 3 bases and 8 bases, with 16 bases remaining between them. The CDR3 loop spans 14 amino acids. Germline V gene lookup returns CDR1 DFQATT and CDR2 SNEGSKA (reference sequence). The CDR3 loop is CSASLGGVGEKLFF. The CDR3 bases are TGCAGTGCTAGTCTCGGTGGGGTTGGGGAAAAACTGTTTTTT.